A single sample is the source of the 21 T cell receptor beta chains below, sequenced in a study of Tregs in tolerant kidney transplant recipients. Recipients received nonmyeloablative bone marrow transplants from related graft donors, with transient mixed chimerism. Sequenced by immunoSEQ multiplex PCR; TCRdb stores in-frame clones only, minus some. The sample's table shows roughly 25,000 clones. The specimen comprised CD4+ T cells from blood (PBMCs), sampled 6 months after the transplant. The source of these receptors is a human patient who received a combined kidney and bone marrow transplant. Some T cells may be provided by the graft donor.

About this clone: With the read ending 3 residues before the CDR3 end, the germline J gene is used to fill in that end. The chain has TRBV19 and TRBJ1-2; tentative D call: TRBD1 (6 bases). CDR1 and CDR2 (germline): LNHDA, SQIVND (reference sequence). V was clipped by 3 bases and J by 4 bases, with 12 bases between them. The CDR3 extends over 14 amino acids. This CDR3 is CASSILQGGYGYTF. The covered CDR3 bases are TGTGCCAGTAGTATCCTACAGGGTGGCTATGGC.

Comment on this clone: Sequencing ends 3 residues short of the CDR3 end; the germline J gene provides the rest. V gene TRBV19 combines with J gene TRBJ1-2; the match to TRBD1 covers 7 bases. The CDR3 contains 13 residues. Germline V lookup: CDR1 LNHDA, CDR2 SQIVND (reference sequence). The trim removed 6 bases at V and 3 bases at J, leaving 4 bases unmatched. This CDR3 is CASRRDSHYGYTF. The part of the CDR3 DNA that was read is TGTGCCAGTAGACGGGACAGTCACTATGGC. The variable domain in full, with the rest retrieved from reference TRBV19 and TRBJ1-2, is DGGITQSPKYLFRKEGQNVTLSCEQNLNHDAMYWYRQDPGQGLRLIYYSQIVNDFQKGDIAEGYSVSREKKESFPLTVTSAQKNPTAFYLCASRRDSHYGYTFGSGTRLTVV.

A remark on this clone: Read coverage stops 3 residues before the CDR3 terminus; the germline J gene supplies the remainder. The J gene is TRBJ2-7, the V gene TRBV6-2 or TRBV6-3, with D possibly matching TRBD2 (7 bases). Trimming cost V 6 bases and J 6 bases, with 15 bases left between them. The CDR3 is made up of 13 amino acids. The germline V gene encodes CDR1 MNHEY and CDR2 SVGEGT. CDR3 loop: CASRLGLGGEQYF. Incomplete CDR3 DNA: TGTGCCAGCAGACTTGGACTAGGGGGCGAG.

CDR3 loop: CASSLRRAFSYEQYF. The sequenced part of the CDR3 DNA is TGTGCCAGCAGCTTGAGGCGGGCTTTCTCCTACGAG. The rearrangement joins TRBV5-6 to TRBJ2-7; D may be TRBD2 (5 bases). The read finishes 3 residues shy of the CDR3 end, and the germline J gene is used to complete it. V dropped 1 base and J dropped 0 bases, with 11 bases sitting between them. The CDR3 spans 15 residues. Germline values: CDR1 SGHDT, CDR2 YYEEEE.

The CDR3 spells CASSLERGNEQFF. CDR3 DNA, as far as it was read: TGTGCCAGCAGCTTAGAACGAGGCAATGAG. The gene calls are TRBV7-2 and TRBJ2-1; D remains unclear. From the germline J gene comes the end of the CDR3, since the read stops 3 residues before it. The V end was cut by 1 base, the J end by 6 bases, with 7 bases between. CDR1 and CDR2 from the germline V gene are SGHTA and FQGNSA. The CDR3 totals 13 residues.

As concerns this clone: The read terminates 3 residues before the CDR3 end, so the remaining end is supplied by the germline J gene. This chain connects TRBV5-1 to TRBJ2-1; TRBD1 is a possible D gene (7 bases). This CDR3 contains 14 residues. Trimming left V 3 bases short and J 9 bases short, with 16 bases between. The V gene's germline CDR1 is SGHRS and CDR2 YFSETQ. The covered CDR3 bases are TGCGCCAGCAGCTCCCGACAGGGAGGAGTTGAG. As protein: CASSSRQGGVE. The whole CDR3 protein is CASSSRQGGVEQFF. Combining the CDR3 with reference TRBV5-1 and TRBJ2-1 gives the whole variable domain KAGVTQTPRYLIKTRGQQVTLSCSPISGHRSVSWYQQTPGQGLQFLFEYFSETQRNKGNFPGRFSGRQFSNSRSEMNVSTLELGDSALYLCASSSRQGGVEQFFGPGTRLTVL.

Points on this clone: Read sequence stops 3 residues before the CDR3 end, and the germline J gene provides the missing end. The chain has TRBV5-5 and TRBJ1-2, with TRBD1 as a possible D gene (5 bases). V lost 3 bases, J lost 4 bases, and 16 bases lay in between. This CDR3 contains 15 residues. Germline CDR1 is SGHKS and CDR2 is YYEKEE (reference sequence). The CDR3 reads CASSSFLGGGYGYTF. The CDR3 bases that were read are TGTGCCAGCAGCTCCTTTCTTGGGGGGGGCTATGGC.

As for this clone: The CDR3 end lies 3 residues beyond the end of the read and is filled in from the germline J gene. V usage is TRBV18 and J usage is TRBJ1-3, with 7 bases fitting TRBD1. The germline V gene has CDR1 KGHSH and CDR2 LQKENI. The CDR3 totals 16 residues. V was clipped by 3 bases and J by 2 bases; unmatched bases: 7. The CDR3 loop reads CASSPVQGIAGNTIYF. Partial CDR3 DNA: TGTGCCAGCTCACCGGTACAGGGGATAGCTGGAAACACC. The full variable domain, rest sourced from reference TRBV18 and TRBJ1-3, is NAGVMQNPRHLVRRRGQEARLRCSPMKGHSHVYWYRQLPEEGLKFMVYLQKENIIDESGMPKERFSAEFPKEGPSILRIQQVVRGDSAAYFCASSPVQGIAGNTIYFGEGSWLTVV.

On this clone: The CDR3 end lies 3 residues beyond the end of the read and is filled in from the germline J gene. The chain links TRBV30 to TRBJ2-7; 9 nucleotides match TRBD1. The ends lost 4 bases at V and 6 bases at J; junction bases unmatched: 7. This CDR3 is 13 amino acids long. Germline lookup yields CDR1 GTSNPN and CDR2 SVGIG (reference sequence). The sequenced part of the CDR3 DNA is TGTGCCTGGAACCGGGACAGGGAGGTCGAG. It translates to CAWNRDREVE. The whole CDR3 sequence reads CAWNRDREVEQYF.

In the case of this clone: The CDR3 end lies 3 residues beyond the end of the read and is filled in from the germline J gene. V is TRBV7-9 and J is TRBJ1-1; D gene unclear. CDR3 length: 13 residues. Trimming stripped 3 bases from V and 4 bases from J, with 9 bases between. CDR1 and CDR2 (germline): SEHNR, FQNEAQ (reference sequence). This chain's CDR3 is CASSLQGSTEAFF. The sequenced part of the CDR3 DNA is TGTGCCAGCAGCTTGCAAGGTTCCACTGAA.

In the case of this clone: The CDR3 is cut off 3 residues early in the read; its end comes from the germline J gene. V is TRBV19 and J is TRBJ2-1; the match to TRBD2 covers 11 bases. With V trimmed by 5 bases and J by 7 bases, 10 bases remained unmatched. The CDR3 covers 16 residues. The germline V gene has CDR1 LNHDA and CDR2 SQIVND (reference sequence). CDR3 bases read: TGTGCCAGTAGTTCCTTCAGGGCTAGCGGGAGGAATGAG. This encodes CASSSFRASGRNE. The full CDR3 sequence reads CASSSFRASGRNEQFF. Using reference TRBV19 and TRBJ2-1 for the parts outside the CDR3, the full variable domain is DGGITQSPKYLFRKEGQNVTLSCEQNLNHDAMYWYRQDPGQGLRLIYYSQIVNDFQKGDIAEGYSVSREKKESFPLTVTSAQKNPTAFYLCASSSFRASGRNEQFFGPGTRLTVL.

About this clone: The read ends 3 residues shy of where the CDR3 ends; the end is completed using the germline J gene. The chain links TRBV11-2 to TRBJ2-5, with D unclear. The length of the CDR3 is 13 residues. Germline assignment: CDR1 SGHAT and CDR2 FQNNGV. V was pared by 1 base and J by 5 bases, with 8 bases between. The chain's CDR3 is CASSLGYRETQYF. CDR3 DNA (partial): TGTGCCAGCAGCTTAGGCTACCGGGAGACC.

On this clone itself: The CDR3 end falls 3 residues outside the read, so it is completed with the germline J gene. The V gene is TRBV2, the J gene TRBJ1-5, with D tentatively TRBD1 (5 bases). CDR1 is SNHLY and CDR2 is FYNNEI in the germline V gene. V shed 5 bases and J shed 7 bases, with 21 bases lying between them. There are 16 residues in the CDR3. Partial CDR3 DNA: TGTGCCAGCAGTACGGGACTCACCCTCCGCCCCCAGCCC. This encodes CASSTGLTLRPQP. The whole CDR3 is CASSTGLTLRPQPQHF.

To note about this clone: The sequence runs out 3 residues before the end of the CDR3; the remainder is reconstructed from the germline J gene. The V call is TRBV19, the J call TRBJ2-5, with D possibly matching TRBD1 (5 bases). This CDR3 spans 14 amino acids. Germline lookup yields CDR1 LNHDA and CDR2 SQIVND (reference sequence). V gave up 5 bases and J gave up 5 bases, with 15 bases separating them. The CDR3 sequence: CASSLQTAGETQYF. The CDR3 DNA, read in part, is TGTGCCAGTAGTCTCCAGACAGCAGGGGAGACC.

About this clone itself: The missing CDR3 end, 3 residues past where the read stops, is filled in from the germline J gene. This sequence joins TRBV5-1 and TRBJ1-2, with D perhaps matching TRBD1 (5 bases). The CDR3 totals 15 residues. The germline V gene has CDR1 SGHRS and CDR2 YFSETQ. CDR3 in amino acids: CASSLRGLAGFLYTF. The sequenced part of the CDR3 DNA is TGCGCCAGCAGCCTCCGGGGACTAGCGGGGTTTTTG.

A remark on this clone: The CDR3 end falls 3 residues outside the read, so it is completed with the germline J gene. The chain employs TRBV20-1 and TRBJ2-7, with TRBD1 matching 8 bases. This CDR3 is 15 amino acids long. Germline V gene sequence: CDR1 DFQATT, CDR2 SNEGSKA (reference sequence). V was pared by 1 base and J by 2 bases, with 7 bases of the junction left unmatched. The chain's CDR3 is CSARGWAGGPYEQYF. Incomplete CDR3 DNA: TGCAGTGCTAGAGGGTGGGCAGGGGGCCCCTACGAG.

Notes on this clone: The CDR3 end falls 3 residues outside the read, so it is completed with the germline J gene. This chain connects TRBV14 to TRBJ2-5; D is undetermined. This CDR3 is 14 amino acids long. The germline V and J ends were trimmed by 0 bases and 2 bases, with 7 bases remaining between them. Germline V lookup: CDR1 SGHDN, CDR2 FVKESK. The DNA read from the CDR3 is TGTGCCAGCAGCCAAGATCTCGTTCAAGAGACC. This gives the protein CASSQDLVQET. The whole CDR3 reads CASSQDLVQETQYF.

Notes on this clone: The read ends 3 residues shy of where the CDR3 ends; the end is completed using the germline J gene. The chain recombines TRBV7-8 with TRBJ1-5; possible D gene TRBD1, 5 bases. The V and J ends lost 1 base and 0 bases respectively, with 10 bases between them. Germline V lookup: CDR1 SGHVS, CDR2 FQNEAQ. The CDR3 is 16 residues long. CDR3 bases read: TGTGCCAGCAGCTTAGTTGGGGGGGGTAGCAATCAGCCC. Its translation is CASSLVGGGSNQP. The entire CDR3 protein reads CASSLVGGGSNQPQHF.

A remark on this clone: The read ends 3 residues early relative to the CDR3; the germline J gene fills the gap. The chain is built from TRBV2 and TRBJ2-7; 8 nucleotides match TRBD2. Losses at the gene ends were 0 bases for V and 3 bases for J; bases not matched to a gene: 4. Germline V lookup: CDR1 SNHLY, CDR2 FYNNEI. This CDR3 comprises 15 residues. This CDR3 is CASSEASSGVYEQYF. CDR3 bases read: TGTGCCAGCAGTGAAGCGAGTAGCGGGGTCTACGAG.

About this clone itself: The read halts 3 residues ahead of the CDR3 end, with the missing end drawn from the germline J gene. This chain links TRBV5-1 with TRBJ2-3, with TRBD1 as a possible D gene (5 bases). Germline loops: CDR1 SGHRS, CDR2 YFSETQ. CDR3 size: 14 residues. The V end was cut by 0 bases, the J end by 4 bases, with 9 bases between. The CDR3 bases that were read are TGCGCCAGCAGCTTGGGTCAAGGGGCAGATACG. This codes for CASSLGQGADT. The CDR3 in its entirety is CASSLGQGADTQYF.

The CDR3 sequence is CASSDPAQGGYSPLEACEQYF. CDR3 bases read: TGTGCCAGCAGTGACCCCGCCCAGGGAGGGTATAGTCCTCTTGAGGCTTGCGAG. This chain connects TRBV6-4 to TRBJ2-7, with 7 bases that match TRBD2. The CDR3 end is not reached by the read, which stops 3 residues before it; the germline J gene fills it in. This CDR3 is built from 21 residues. The junction had 28 bases not matched to a gene; V was cut back by 2 bases and J by 6 bases. CDR1 MRHNA and CDR2 SNTAGT come from the germline V gene.